This T cell receptor (beta chain) comes out of a study of blood T cell repertoires in COVID-19. The CDR3 length is 15 residues. J was trimmed by 6 bases and V by 4 bases; bases with no gene match: 11. Germline CDR1 and CDR2: SGDLS and YYNGEE. Sequenced by immunoSEQ multiplex PCR; TCRdb stores in-frame clones only, minus some. This table holds about 190,000 clones, roughly four fifths found once. This sequence originates from a woman aged 50 to 65 with acute or convalescent COVID-19. The chain employs TRBV9 and TRBJ2-3, with 7 positions matching TRBD2. The sequencing input was peripheral blood. The CDR3 here is CASSSERGVIDTQYF. The CDR3 DNA is TGTGCCAGCAGCTCTGAACGGGGGGTCATTGATACGCAGTATTTT. Together with reference TRBV9 and TRBJ2-3, the CDR3 gives the full variable domain: DSGVTQTPKHLITATGQRVTLRCSPRSGDLSVYWYQQSLDQGLQFLIQYYNGEERAKGNILERFSAQQFPDLHSELNLSSLELGDSALYFCASSSERGVIDTQYFGPGTRLTVL.